This TCR beta chain was recorded in a study of graft-versus-host responses after intestinal transplantation. Generated by immunoSEQ multiplex PCR, the TCRdb table keeps only in-frame clones and is missing some. The repertoire holds about 96,000 clones, with 92% as singletons. On this clone: Its target is not known.

Study-wide findings and caveats: In recipient marrow, GvH clones were found, and some appeared first in ileum or blood.

CDR3 size: 20 residues. J was trimmed by 3 bases and V by 2 bases; bases with no gene match: 18. The germline V gene has CDR1 MNHNS and CDR2 SASEGT. The sequence was collected from a human donor who received an intestinal transplant. This specimen was unstimulated CD4+ T cells sorted from spleen or lymph node cells, taken before intestinal transplant. V is TRBV6-1 and J is TRBJ2-3, with 9 bases lining up with TRBD1. CDR3 DNA: TGTGCCAGCAGTGAATGGCGGAGGTCGGCGACAGGGGGAGCAACAGATACGCAGTATTTT. The encoded protein is CASSEWRRSATGGATDTQYF.